This is a list of T cell receptor beta chains from one sample in a study of OX40 agonist ivuxolimab in advanced cancers. Only in-frame clones appear in the TCRdb table, and some are missing; sequencing was by immunoSEQ multiplex PCR. The sample holds 49,000 or so clones; approximately 90% are singletons and the top ten take 14%. Sequences were derived from CD4+ or CD8+ T cells sorted from blood, sampled in a trial of the OX40 agonist ivuxolimab. These receptor sequences come from an adult with an advanced solid tumor such as melanoma, head and neck, liver or kidney cancer. CDR3s include the opening cysteine and the closing phenylalanine or tryptophan. The order of the fields is V gene, D gene, J gene, clone size, CDR3 protein, CDR3 DNA. The D gene is left open where the match is weak. The listing skips clone size in some rows; elsewhere it reads once, few, many or a size class.

v_gene: TRBV19
d_gene: .
j_gene: TRBJ1-1
abundance: .
CDR3aa: CASSIGSEAFF
CDR3nt: TGTGCCAGTAGTATAGGGTCAGAAGCTTTCTTT

v_gene: TRBV6-6
d_gene: .
j_gene: TRBJ1-4
abundance: .
CDR3aa: CASSYSSGREKLFF
CDR3nt: TGTGCCAGCAGTTATAGCAGTGGACGGGAAAAACTGTTTTTT

v_gene: TRBV10-2
d_gene: TRBD1
j_gene: TRBJ2-1
abundance: .
CDR3aa: CASSARGQGDRGSYNEQFF
CDR3nt: TGCGCCAGCAGTGCCCGTGGACAGGGTGATAGGGGCTCCTACAATGAGCAGTTCTTC

v_gene: TRBV30
d_gene: TRBD2
j_gene: TRBJ2-7
abundance: .
CDR3aa: CAWSVAGYEQYF
CDR3nt: TGTGCCTGGAGTGTAGCGGGGTACGAGCAGTACTTC

v_gene: TRBV6-5
d_gene: TRBD1
j_gene: TRBJ2-7
abundance: .
CDR3aa: CASNDWTGGYEQYF
CDR3nt: TGTGCCAGCAACGACTGGACAGGGGGCTACGAGCAGTACTTC

v_gene: TRBV28
d_gene: TRBD1
j_gene: TRBJ2-4
abundance: .
CDR3aa: CASSLPATGGKNIQYF
CDR3nt: TGTGCCAGCAGTTTACCCGCTACAGGGGGCAAAAACATTCAGTACTTC

v_gene: TRBV19
d_gene: TRBD2
j_gene: TRBJ2-3
abundance: .
CDR3aa: CASRPTSASTDTQYF
CDR3nt: TGTGCCAGTAGACCTACTAGCGCGAGCACAGATACGCAGTATTTT

v_gene: TRBV7-8
d_gene: .
j_gene: TRBJ2-2
abundance: .
CDR3aa: CASRSFNTGELFF
CDR3nt: TGTGCCAGCAGAAGTTTTAACACCGGGGAGCTGTTTTTT

v_gene: TRBV14
d_gene: TRBD1
j_gene: TRBJ2-1
abundance: .
CDR3aa: CASSQEYIWGTGSYNEQFF
CDR3nt: TGTGCCAGCAGCCAAGAATATATCTGGGGGACAGGATCCTACAATGAGCAGTTCTTC

v_gene: TRBV27
d_gene: TRBD1
j_gene: TRBJ1-2
abundance: few
CDR3aa: CASSKTGAFGYTF
CDR3nt: TGTGCCAGCAGTAAGACAGGGGCTTTCGGCTACACCTTC

v_gene: TRBV4-1
d_gene: TRBD1
j_gene: TRBJ1-5
abundance: .
CDR3aa: CASRPTGMGNQPQHF
CDR3nt: TGCGCCAGCAGACCGACAGGGATGGGCAATCAGCCCCAGCATTTT

v_gene: TRBV28
d_gene: .
j_gene: TRBJ1-2
abundance: .
CDR3aa: CASSPSSYGYTF
CDR3nt: TGTGCCAGCAGCCCCTCCAGCTATGGCTACACCTTC

v_gene: TRBV6-5
d_gene: TRBD1
j_gene: TRBJ1-1
abundance: .
CDR3aa: CASKGQSTEAFF
CDR3nt: TGTGCCAGCAAGGGACAGTCCACTGAAGCTTTCTTT

v_gene: TRBV5-6
d_gene: .
j_gene: TRBJ2-5
abundance: .
CDR3aa: CASSWSDGQETQYF
CDR3nt: TGTGCCAGCAGCTGGAGCGACGGCCAAGAGACCCAGTACTTC

v_gene: TRBV6-5
d_gene: .
j_gene: TRBJ1-5
abundance: .
CDR3aa: CASRTQGTQPQHF
CDR3nt: TGTGCCAGCAGAACCCAGGGGACTCAGCCCCAGCATTTT

v_gene: TRBV20-1
d_gene: TRBD2
j_gene: TRBJ2-4
abundance: .
CDR3aa: CSAGAGSVQYF
CDR3nt: TGCAGTGCTGGAGCGGGAAGTGTTCAGTACTTC

v_gene: TRBV5-8
d_gene: TRBD1
j_gene: TRBJ1-5
abundance: .
CDR3aa: CASSRMWGTGVDQPQHF
CDR3nt: TGTGCCAGCAGCCGTATGTGGGGAACAGGGGTGGATCAGCCCCAGCATTTT

v_gene: TRBV7-2
d_gene: .
j_gene: TRBJ1-6
abundance: .
CDR3aa: CASSFGAPSHSPLHF
CDR3nt: TGTGCCAGCAGCTTCGGTGCCCCCAGTCATTCACCCCTCCACTTT

v_gene: TRBV27
d_gene: .
j_gene: TRBJ2-3
abundance: few
CDR3aa: CASTGQLENTQYF
CDR3nt: TGTGCCAGCACCGGTCAGTTGGAAAATACGCAGTATTTT

v_gene: TRBV6-1
d_gene: .
j_gene: TRBJ2-7
abundance: .
CDR3aa: CASRGDRLSYEQYF
CDR3nt: TGTGCCAGCAGGGGAGACAGGCTTTCCTACGAGCAGTACTTC

v_gene: TRBV6-6
d_gene: .
j_gene: TRBJ2-7
abundance: .
CDR3aa: CASTAGYEQYF
CDR3nt: TGTGCCAGTACAGCGGGCTACGAGCAGTACTTC

v_gene: TRBV5-1
d_gene: .
j_gene: TRBJ2-5
abundance: .
CDR3aa: CASSPVGAPQETQYF
CDR3nt: TGCGCCAGCAGTCCGGTAGGGGCCCCCCAAGAGACCCAGTACTTC

v_gene: TRBV5-1
d_gene: TRBD2
j_gene: TRBJ2-3
abundance: .
CDR3aa: CASSISGGFTDTQYF
CDR3nt: TGCGCCAGCAGCATCAGCGGGGGGTTCACAGATACGCAGTATTTT

v_gene: TRBV15
d_gene: .
j_gene: TRBJ1-1
abundance: .
CDR3aa: CATSRGKNTEAFF
CDR3nt: TGTGCCACCAGCAGAGGTAAGAACACTGAAGCTTTCTTT

v_gene: TRBV6-1
d_gene: .
j_gene: TRBJ1-4
abundance: .
CDR3aa: CASSETGTTNEKLFF
CDR3nt: TGTGCCAGCAGTGAAACGGGCACAACTAATGAAAAACTGTTTTTT

v_gene: TRBV25-1
d_gene: .
j_gene: TRBJ2-2
abundance: .
CDR3aa: CASGQPNTGELFF
CDR3nt: TGTGCCAGCGGACAACCGAACACCGGGGAGCTGTTTTTT

v_gene: TRBV28
d_gene: .
j_gene: TRBJ1-6
abundance: .
CDR3aa: CASGLTSPLHF
CDR3nt: TGTGCCAGCGGCTTGACATCACCCCTCCACTTT

v_gene: TRBV2
d_gene: TRBD1
j_gene: TRBJ2-1
abundance: .
CDR3aa: CASSERQGSYNEQFF
CDR3nt: TGTGCCAGCAGTGAAAGACAGGGCTCCTACAATGAGCAGTTCTTC

v_gene: TRBV2
d_gene: .
j_gene: TRBJ2-1
abundance: .
CDR3aa: CASSEGRAWGNEQFF
CDR3nt: TGTGCCAGCAGTGAGGGCAGGGCTTGGGGGAATGAGCAGTTCTTC

v_gene: TRBV6-1
d_gene: TRBD1
j_gene: TRBJ2-5
abundance: .
CDR3aa: CASSPWTGQETQYF
CDR3nt: TGTGCCAGCAGCCCTTGGACAGGGCAAGAGACCCAGTACTTC

v_gene: TRBV21-1
d_gene: .
j_gene: TRBJ1-4
abundance: once
CDR3aa: CASSSRQPTNEKLFF
CDR3nt: TGTGCCAGCAGCAGTAGACAGCCAACTAATGAAAAACTGTTTTTT

v_gene: TRBV10-1
d_gene: TRBD1
j_gene: TRBJ2-3
abundance: .
CDR3aa: CASSALGDRDSDTQYF
CDR3nt: TGCGCCAGCAGTGCCTTAGGGGACAGGGATTCGGATACGCAGTATTTT

v_gene: TRBV28
d_gene: TRBD1
j_gene: TRBJ1-4
abundance: .
CDR3aa: CASGPRDRREKLFF
CDR3nt: TGTGCCAGCGGTCCTCGGGACAGGAGGGAAAAACTGTTTTTT

v_gene: TRBV28
d_gene: TRBD2
j_gene: TRBJ2-2
abundance: .
CDR3aa: CASALQGAWLAGVFTGELFF
CDR3nt: TGTGCCAGCGCACTTCAGGGGGCATGGCTAGCGGGAGTTTTTACCGGGGAGCTGTTTTTT

v_gene: TRBV21-1
d_gene: .
j_gene: TRBJ1-4
abundance: .
CDR3aa: CASSKEGGANEKLFF
CDR3nt: TGTGCCAGCAGCAAAGAGGGGGGCGCCAATGAAAAACTGTTTTTT

v_gene: TRBV6-6
d_gene: .
j_gene: TRBJ2-7
abundance: .
CDR3aa: CASGAGGLLYEQYF
CDR3nt: TGTGCCAGCGGGGCCGGGGGCCTCCTCTACGAGCAGTACTTC